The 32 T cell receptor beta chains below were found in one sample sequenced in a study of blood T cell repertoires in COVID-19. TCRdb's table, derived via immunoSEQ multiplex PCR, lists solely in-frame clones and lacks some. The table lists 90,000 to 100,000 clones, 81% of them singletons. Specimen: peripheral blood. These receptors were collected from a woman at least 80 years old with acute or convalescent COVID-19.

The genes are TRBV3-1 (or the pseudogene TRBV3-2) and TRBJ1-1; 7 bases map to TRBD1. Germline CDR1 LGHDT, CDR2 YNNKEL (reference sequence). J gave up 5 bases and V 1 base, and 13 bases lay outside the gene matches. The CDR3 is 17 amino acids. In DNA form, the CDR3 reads TGTGCCAGCAGCCAAGCACCCTGGACAGGAACAAGGACTGAAGCTTTCTTT. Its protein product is CASSQAPWTGTRTEAFF.

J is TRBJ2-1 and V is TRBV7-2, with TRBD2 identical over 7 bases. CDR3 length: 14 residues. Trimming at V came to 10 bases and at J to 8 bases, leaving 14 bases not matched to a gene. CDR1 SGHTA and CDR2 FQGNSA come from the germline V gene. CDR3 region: CATLPSGARDEQFF. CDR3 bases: TGTGCCACCCTCCCCAGCGGGGCCAGGGATGAGCAGTTCTTC.

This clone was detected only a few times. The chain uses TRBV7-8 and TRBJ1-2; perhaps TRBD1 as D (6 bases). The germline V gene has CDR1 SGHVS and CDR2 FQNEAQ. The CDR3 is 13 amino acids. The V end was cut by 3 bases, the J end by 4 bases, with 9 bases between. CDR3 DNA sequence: TGTGCCAGCAGCTTGGACAGAGGCTATGGCTACACCTTC. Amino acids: CASSLDRGYGYTF.

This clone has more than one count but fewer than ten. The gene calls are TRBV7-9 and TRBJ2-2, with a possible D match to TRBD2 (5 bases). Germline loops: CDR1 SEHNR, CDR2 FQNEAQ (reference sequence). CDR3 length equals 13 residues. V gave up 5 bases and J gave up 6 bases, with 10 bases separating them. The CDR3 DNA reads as TGTGCCAGCAGCCCCCCGGGGTCCGGGGAGCTGTTTTTT. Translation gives CASSPPGSGELFF.

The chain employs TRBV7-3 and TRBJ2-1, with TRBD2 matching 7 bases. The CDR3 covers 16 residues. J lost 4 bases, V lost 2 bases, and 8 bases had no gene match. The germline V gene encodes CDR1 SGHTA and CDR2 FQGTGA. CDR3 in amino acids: CASSLASGLGYNEQFF. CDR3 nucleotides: TGTGCCAGCAGCTTAGCCTCCGGACTAGGTTACAATGAGCAGTTCTTC.

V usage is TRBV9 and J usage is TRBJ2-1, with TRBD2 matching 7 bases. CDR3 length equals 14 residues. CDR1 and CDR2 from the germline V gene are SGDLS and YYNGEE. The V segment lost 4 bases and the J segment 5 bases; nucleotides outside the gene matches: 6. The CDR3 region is CASSLIGTNNEQFF. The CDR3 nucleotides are TGTGCCAGCAGCCTAATCGGGACTAACAATGAGCAGTTCTTC.

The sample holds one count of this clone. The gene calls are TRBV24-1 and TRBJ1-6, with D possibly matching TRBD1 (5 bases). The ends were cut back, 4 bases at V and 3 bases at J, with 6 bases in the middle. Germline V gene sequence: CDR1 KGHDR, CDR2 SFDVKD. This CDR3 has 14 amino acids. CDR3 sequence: CATSDGGYNSPLHF. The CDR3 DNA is TGTGCCACCAGTGACGGGGGCTATAATTCACCCCTCCACTTT.

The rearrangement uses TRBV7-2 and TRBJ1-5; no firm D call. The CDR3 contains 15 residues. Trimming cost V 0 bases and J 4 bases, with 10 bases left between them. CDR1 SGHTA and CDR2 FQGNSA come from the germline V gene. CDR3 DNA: TGTGCCAGCAGCTTAGCGAGTTTGAGAAATCAGCCCCAGCATTTT. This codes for CASSLASLRNQPQHF. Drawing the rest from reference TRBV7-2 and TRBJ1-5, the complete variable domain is GAGVSQSPSNKVTEKGKDVELRCDPISGHTALYWYRQSLGQGLEFLIYFQGNSAPDKSGLPSDRFSAERTGGSVSTLTIQRTQQEDSAVYLCASSLASLRNQPQHFGDGTRLSIL.

The DNA for the CDR3 is TGTGCCAGCAGCTTGGGAGTCGGAAACACCATATATTTT. Protein: CASSLGVGNTIYF. The chain couples TRBV5-6 to TRBJ1-3, with D unclear. Germline CDR1 reads SGHDT; CDR2 reads YYEEEE. This CDR3 is 13 amino acids long. V was shortened by 0 bases and J by 4 bases, with 5 bases between the two germline ends.

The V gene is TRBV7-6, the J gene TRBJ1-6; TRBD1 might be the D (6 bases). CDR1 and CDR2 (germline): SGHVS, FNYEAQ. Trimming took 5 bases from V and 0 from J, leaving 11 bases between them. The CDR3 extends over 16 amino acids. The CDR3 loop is CASSVDRDSYNSPLHF. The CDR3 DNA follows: TGTGCCAGCAGCGTGGACAGAGACTCCTATAATTCACCCCTCCACTTT.

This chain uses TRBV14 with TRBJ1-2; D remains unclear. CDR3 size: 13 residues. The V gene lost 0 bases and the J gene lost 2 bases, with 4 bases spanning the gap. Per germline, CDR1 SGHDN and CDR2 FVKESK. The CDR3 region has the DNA TGTGCCAGCAGCCAAGAACTCAACTATGGCTACACCTTC. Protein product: CASSQELNYGYTF.

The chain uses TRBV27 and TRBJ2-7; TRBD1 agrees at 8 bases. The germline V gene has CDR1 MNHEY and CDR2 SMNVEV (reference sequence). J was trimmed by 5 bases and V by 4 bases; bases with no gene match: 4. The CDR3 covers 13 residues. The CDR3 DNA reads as TGTGCCAGCAGTTCAGGGACAGGCCACGAGCAGTACGTC. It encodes CASSSGTGHEQYV.

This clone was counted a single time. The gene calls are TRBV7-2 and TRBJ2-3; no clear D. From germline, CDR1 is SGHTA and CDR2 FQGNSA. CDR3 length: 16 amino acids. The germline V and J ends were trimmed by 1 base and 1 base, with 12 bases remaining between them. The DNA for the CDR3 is TGTGCCAGCAGCTTAGGAGGTAAAACTGGCACAGATACGCAGTATTTT. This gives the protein CASSLGGKTGTDTQYF. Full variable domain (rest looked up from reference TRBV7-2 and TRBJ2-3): GAGVSQSPSNKVTEKGKDVELRCDPISGHTALYWYRQSLGQGLEFLIYFQGNSAPDKSGLPSDRFSAERTGGSVSTLTIQRTQQEDSAVYLCASSLGGKTGTDTQYFGPGTRLTVL.

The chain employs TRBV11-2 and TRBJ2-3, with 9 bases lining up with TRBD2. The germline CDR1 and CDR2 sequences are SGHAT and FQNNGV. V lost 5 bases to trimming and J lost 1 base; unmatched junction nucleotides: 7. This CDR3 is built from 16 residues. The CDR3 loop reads CASSTRSGGRTDTQYF. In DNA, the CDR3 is TGTGCCAGCAGCACCCGTAGCGGGGGACGCACAGATACGCAGTATTTT.

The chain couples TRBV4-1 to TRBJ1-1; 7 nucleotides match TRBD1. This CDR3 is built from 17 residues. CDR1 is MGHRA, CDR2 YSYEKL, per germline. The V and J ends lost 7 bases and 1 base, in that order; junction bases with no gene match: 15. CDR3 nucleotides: TGCGCCAGCACCCTTGACAGGGACGGACCCCAGAACACTGAAGCTTTCTTT. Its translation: CASTLDRDGPQNTEAFF.

The CDR3, as DNA: TGTGCCTGGAGTGGGCCCGGGACAGCCCAAGAGACCCAGTACTTC. Protein product: CAWSGPGTAQETQYF. This chain joins TRBV30 and TRBJ2-5; TRBD1 agrees at 7 bases. The CDR3 length is 15 residues. Trimming at V came to 1 base and at J to 1 base, leaving 6 bases not matched to a gene. Germline V gene data show CDR1 as GTSNPN and CDR2 as SVGIG (reference sequence).

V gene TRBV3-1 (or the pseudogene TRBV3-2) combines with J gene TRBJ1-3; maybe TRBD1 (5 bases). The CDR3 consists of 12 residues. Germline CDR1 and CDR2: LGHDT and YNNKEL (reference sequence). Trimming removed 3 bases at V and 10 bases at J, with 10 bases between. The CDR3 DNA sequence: TGTGCCAGCAGCCAGCGACAGAATACCATATATTTT. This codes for CASSQRQNTIYF.

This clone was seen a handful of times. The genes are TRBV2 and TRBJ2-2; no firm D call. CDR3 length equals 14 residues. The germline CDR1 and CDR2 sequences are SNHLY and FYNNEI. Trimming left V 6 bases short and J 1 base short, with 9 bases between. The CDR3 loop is CASSEQENTGELFF. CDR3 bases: TGTGCCAGCAGCGAGCAAGAGAACACCGGGGAGCTGTTTTTT. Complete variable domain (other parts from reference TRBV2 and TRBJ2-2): EPEVTQTPSHQVTQMGQEVILRCVPISNHLYFYWYRQILGQKVEFLVSFYNNEISEKSEIFDDQFSVERPDGSNFTLKIRSTKLEDSAMYFCASSEQENTGELFFGEGSRLTVL.

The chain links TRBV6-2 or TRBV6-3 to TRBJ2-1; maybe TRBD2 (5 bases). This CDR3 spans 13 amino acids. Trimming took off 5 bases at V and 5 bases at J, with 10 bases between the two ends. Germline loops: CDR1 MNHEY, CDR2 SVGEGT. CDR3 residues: CASSTGLDNEQFF. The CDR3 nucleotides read TGTGCCAGCAGTACTGGACTGGACAATGAGCAGTTCTTC.

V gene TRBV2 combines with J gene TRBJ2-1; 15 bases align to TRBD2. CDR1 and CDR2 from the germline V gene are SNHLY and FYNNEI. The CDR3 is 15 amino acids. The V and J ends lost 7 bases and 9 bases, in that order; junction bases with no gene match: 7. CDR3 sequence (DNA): TGTGCCAGCAAACGGACTAGCGGGGGGGCCGGTGAGCAGTTCTTC. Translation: CASKRTSGGAGEQFF.

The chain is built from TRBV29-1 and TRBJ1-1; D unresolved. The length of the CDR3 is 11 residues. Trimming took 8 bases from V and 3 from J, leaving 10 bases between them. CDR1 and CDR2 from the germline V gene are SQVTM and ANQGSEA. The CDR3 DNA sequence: TGCAGCACGGAACTAGACACTGAAGCTTTCTTT. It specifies CSTELDTEAFF.

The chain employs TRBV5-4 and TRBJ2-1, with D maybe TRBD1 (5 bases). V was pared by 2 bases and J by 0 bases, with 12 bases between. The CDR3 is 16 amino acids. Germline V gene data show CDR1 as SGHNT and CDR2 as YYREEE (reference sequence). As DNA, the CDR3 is TGTGCCAGCAGCTTCCGACAGACGAGCTCCTACAATGAGCAGTTCTTC. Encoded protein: CASSFRQTSSYNEQFF.

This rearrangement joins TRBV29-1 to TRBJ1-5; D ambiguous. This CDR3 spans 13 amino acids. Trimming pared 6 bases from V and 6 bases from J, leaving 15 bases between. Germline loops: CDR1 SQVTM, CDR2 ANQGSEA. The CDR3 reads CSVSPGEGQPQHF. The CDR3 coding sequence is TGCAGCGTCTCGCCGGGAGAAGGTCAGCCCCAGCATTTT.

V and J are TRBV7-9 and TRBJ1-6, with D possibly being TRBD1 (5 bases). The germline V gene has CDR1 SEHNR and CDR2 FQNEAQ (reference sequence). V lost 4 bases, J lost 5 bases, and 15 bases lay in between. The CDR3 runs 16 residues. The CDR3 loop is CASSSGFGGDNSPLHF. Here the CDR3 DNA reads TGTGCCAGCAGCTCTGGATTTGGGGGGGATAATTCACCCCTCCACTTT.

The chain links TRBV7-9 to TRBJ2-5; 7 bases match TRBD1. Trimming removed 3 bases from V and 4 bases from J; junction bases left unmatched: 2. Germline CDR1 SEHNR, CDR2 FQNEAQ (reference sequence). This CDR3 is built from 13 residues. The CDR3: CASSLGQTETQYF. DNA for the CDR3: TGTGCCAGCAGCTTGGGACAGACAGAGACCCAGTACTTC.

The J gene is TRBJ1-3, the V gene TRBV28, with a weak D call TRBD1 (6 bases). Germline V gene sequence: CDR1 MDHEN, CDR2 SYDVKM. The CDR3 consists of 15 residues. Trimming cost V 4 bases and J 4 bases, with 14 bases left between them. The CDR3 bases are TGTGCCAGCAGTTCTCCGACAGACAGGGGAAACACCATATATTTT. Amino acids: CASSSPTDRGNTIYF.

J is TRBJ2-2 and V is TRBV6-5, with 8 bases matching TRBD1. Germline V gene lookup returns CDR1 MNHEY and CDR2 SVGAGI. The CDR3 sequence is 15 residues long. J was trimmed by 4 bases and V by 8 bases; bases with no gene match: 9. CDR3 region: CASAQRQGLTGELFF. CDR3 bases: TGTGCCAGCGCCCAACGACAGGGGCTCACCGGGGAGCTGTTTTTT.

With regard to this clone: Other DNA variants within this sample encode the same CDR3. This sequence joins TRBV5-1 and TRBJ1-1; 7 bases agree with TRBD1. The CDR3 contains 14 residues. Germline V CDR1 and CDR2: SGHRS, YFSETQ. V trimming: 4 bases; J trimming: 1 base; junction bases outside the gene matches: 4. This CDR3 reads CASSPGTANTEAFF. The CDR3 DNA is TGCGCCAGCAGCCCGGGGACAGCGAACACTGAAGCTTTCTTT.

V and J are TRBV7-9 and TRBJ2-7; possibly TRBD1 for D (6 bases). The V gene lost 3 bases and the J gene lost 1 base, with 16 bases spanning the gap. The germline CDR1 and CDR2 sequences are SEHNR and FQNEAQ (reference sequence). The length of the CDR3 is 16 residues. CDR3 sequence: CASSFSTGLPSYEQYF. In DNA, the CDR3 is TGTGCCAGCAGCTTTTCTACAGGGTTACCATCCTACGAGCAGTACTTC.

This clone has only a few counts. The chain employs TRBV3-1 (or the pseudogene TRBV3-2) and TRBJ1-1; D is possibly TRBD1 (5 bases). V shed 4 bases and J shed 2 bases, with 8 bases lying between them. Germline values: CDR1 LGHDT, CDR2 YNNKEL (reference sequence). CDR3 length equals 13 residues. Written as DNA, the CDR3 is TGTGCCAGCAGCCTTCAGGGTAACACTGAAGCTTTCTTT. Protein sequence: CASSLQGNTEAFF.

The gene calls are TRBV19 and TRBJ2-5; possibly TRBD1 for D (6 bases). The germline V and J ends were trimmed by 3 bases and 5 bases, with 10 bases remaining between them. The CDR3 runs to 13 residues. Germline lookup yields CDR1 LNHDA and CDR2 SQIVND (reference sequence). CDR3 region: CASSIDGGETQYF. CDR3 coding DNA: TGTGCCAGTAGTATCGATGGGGGCGAGACCCAGTACTTC.

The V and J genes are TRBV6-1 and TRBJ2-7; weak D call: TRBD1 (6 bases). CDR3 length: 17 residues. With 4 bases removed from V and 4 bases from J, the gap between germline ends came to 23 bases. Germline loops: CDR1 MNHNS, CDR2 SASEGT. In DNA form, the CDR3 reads TGTGCCAGCAGTGGACACGGTGGGGGCTCCGCCACTTACGAGCAGTACGTC. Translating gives CASSGHGGGSATYEQYV.